These 21 T cell receptor beta chains were sequenced from one sample in a study of regulatory T cells in long-lasting Graves disease. Specified time point: persistent/refractory GD, antithyroid drugs over 5 years with positive TRAb. PBMCs provided the RNA from which the TCR library was made. In building TCR beta libraries, iRepertoire HTBI primers were used together with Arm-PCR of CDR3 regions. Each CDR3 protein gets one entry after TCRdb re-called the multiplex PCR reads with MiXCR. The sample shows roughly 470,000 distinct CDR3 sequences, around 21% of them seen only once. The source material was peripheral blood mononuclear cells (PBMCs), sampled when the disease was refractory, from a patient treated with antithyroid drugs. These TCRs come from a female donor with Graves disease.

This clonotype was observed a few times. CDR3 sequence reads: CSAGAGFNQPQHF. CDR3 in DNA: TGCAGTGCTGGGGCGGGATTCAATCAGCCCCAGCATTTT. The genes are TRBV20-1 and TRBJ1-5; D is possibly TRBD1 (5 bases). This CDR3 comprises 13 residues. Trimming stripped 5 bases from V and 3 bases from J, with 11 bases between. The V gene's germline CDR1 is DFQATT and CDR2 SNEGSKA (reference sequence).

This clonotype was observed at least ten times. V and J are TRBV11-2 and TRBJ1-1; D is unresolved. CDR1 SGHAT and CDR2 FQNNGV come from the germline V gene. The V end lost 3 bases, the J end lost 2 bases, and 13 bases lay between the germline ends. The CDR3 runs 15 residues. This CDR3 is CASSFDTRANTEAFF. The DNA of the CDR3 is TGTGCCAGCAGCTTCGACACCCGGGCTAACACTGAAGCTTTCTTT.

This clonotype has just a few counts. This chain links TRBV18 with TRBJ2-7; the D is unclear. Germline V CDR1 and CDR2: KGHSH, LQKENI. V lost 6 bases, J lost 2 bases, and 17 bases lay in between. The CDR3 is 15 residues long. In DNA form, the CDR3 reads TGTGCCAGCTCGGAAACTACCGCCTCTCCCTACGAGCAGTACTTC. This translates into CASSETTASPYEQYF. The complete variable domain, with remaining parts taken from reference TRBV18 and TRBJ2-7, reads NAGVMQNPRHLVRRRGQEARLRCSPMKGHSHVYWYRQLPEEGLKFMVYLQKENIIDESGMPKERFSAEFPKEGPSILRIQQVVRGDSAAYFCASSETTASPYEQYFGPGTRLTVT.

This clonotype was seen ten or more times. The chain combines TRBV2 with TRBJ2-2, with 9 bases lining up with TRBD1. Germline lookup yields CDR1 SNHLY and CDR2 FYNNEI. This CDR3 contains 14 residues. With 4 bases clipped from V and 7 bases from J, the junction kept 4 bases outside the gene matches. In DNA, the CDR3 is TGTGCCAGCAGTGGGGACAGGGCTAGCGGGGAGCTGTTTTTT. Translation gives CASSGDRASGELFF.

This clonotype was observed a handful of times. This chain joins TRBV6-4 and TRBJ2-5; D unclear. This CDR3 has 15 amino acids. In germline, CDR1 is MRHNA, CDR2 SNTAGT. Trimming stripped 0 bases from V and 3 bases from J, with 11 bases between. Here the CDR3 DNA reads TGTGCCAGCAGTGACTCGAAGCATCGGGAAGAGACCCAGTACTTC. Protein: CASSDSKHREETQYF.

The rearrangement links TRBV28 to TRBJ2-7; weak D call: TRBD2 (6 bases). Germline assignment: CDR1 MDHEN and CDR2 SYDVKM. CDR3 size: 15 residues. V lost 6 bases and J 2 bases, leaving 17 bases between the germline ends. CDR3 protein: CASRPTSGDAYEQYF. As DNA, the CDR3 is TGTGCCAGCAGACCAACGTCGGGGGACGCCTACGAGCAGTACTTC.

This clonotype was picked up many times. This sequence joins TRBV11-2 and TRBJ2-7; the match to TRBD1 covers 9 bases. This CDR3 has 15 amino acids. Losses at the gene ends were 1 base for V and 5 bases for J; bases not matched to a gene: 6. Germline V gene sequence: CDR1 SGHAT, CDR2 FQNNGV. The CDR3, as DNA: TGTGCCAGCAGCTTAGTGGGTAGGACAGGGGACGAGCAGTACTTC. Amino acids: CASSLVGRTGDEQYF. The full variable domain, in which reference TRBV11-2 and TRBJ2-7 provide the parts outside the CDR3, is EAGVAQSPRYKIIEKRQSVAFWCNPISGHATLYWYQQILGQGPKLLIQFQNNGVVDDSQLPKDRFSAERLKGVDSTLKIQPAKLEDSAVYLCASSLVGRTGDEQYFGPGTRLTVT.

This clonotype was seen more than once but under ten times. The J gene is TRBJ2-3, the V gene TRBV6-9, with D tentatively TRBD2 (5 bases). Germline V gene data show CDR1 as MNHGY and CDR2 as SVAAGI. This CDR3 comprises 13 residues. Between the trimmed V and J ends, which lost 4 bases and 1 base, there was a span of 6 bases. The CDR3 loop reads CASSWRGTDTQYF. In DNA, the CDR3 is TGTGCCAGCAGTTGGCGGGGCACAGATACGCAGTATTTT.

In this sample, this clonotype turned up many times. The rearrangement links TRBV6-1 to TRBJ2-5; D not certain. The CDR3 runs 13 residues. V gave up 8 bases and J gave up 2 bases, with 12 bases separating them. CDR1 MNHNS and CDR2 SASEGT come from the germline V gene. The CDR3 DNA reads as TGTGCCAGCGGCGACGGCCCTCAAGAGACCCAGTACTTC. Protein sequence: CASGDGPQETQYF.

This chain links TRBV28 with TRBJ2-5, with D perhaps TRBD2 (6 bases). CDR3 size: 16 residues. V lost 6 bases to trimming and J lost 0 bases, with 17 bases between them. The V gene's germline CDR1 is MDHEN and CDR2 SYDVKM. The CDR3 nucleotides read TGTGCCAGCAGCCCCAAGGATAGGACTAACCAAGAGACCCAGTACTTC. It yields the protein CASSPKDRTNQETQYF. Variable domain in full (rest from reference TRBV28 and TRBJ2-5): DVKVTQSSRYLVKRTGEKVFLECVQDMDHENMFWYRQDPGLGLRLIYFSYDVKMKEKGDIPEGYSVSREKKERFSLILESASTNQTSMYLCASSPKDRTNQETQYFGPGTRLLVL.

This clonotype was counted at least ten times. This chain joins TRBV29-1 and TRBJ1-4; a possible D gene is TRBD1 (5 bases). Trimming removed 6 bases from V and 3 bases from J, with 8 bases in between. Germline CDR1 SQVTM, CDR2 ANQGSEA. CDR3 length: 12 amino acids. CDR3 nucleotides: TGCAGCGTCAGGGAGGCTAATGAAAAACTGTTTTTT. Translated: CSVREANEKLFF.

This clonotype has at least ten counts. The chain couples TRBV28 to TRBJ1-4; D remains unclear. Germline CDR1 reads MDHEN; CDR2 reads SYDVKM. This CDR3 is 14 amino acids long. Trimming took off 6 bases at V and 7 bases at J, with 15 bases between the two ends. CDR3 protein: CASSPQTVGEKLFF. CDR3 nucleotides: TGTGCCAGCAGCCCACAAACAGTAGGTGAAAAACTGTTTTTT.

The V call is TRBV29-1, the J call TRBJ2-7; TRBD2 aligns across 11 bases. Germline V gene sequence: CDR1 SQVTM, CDR2 ANQGSEA. V dropped 2 bases and J dropped 3; count of bases not matched to a gene: 6. This CDR3 has 15 amino acids. CDR3: CSVEFSLAGGYEQYF. In DNA, the CDR3 is TGCAGCGTTGAATTTTCTCTAGCGGGAGGCTACGAGCAGTACTTC.

This clonotype was detected many times. The chain recombines TRBV28 with TRBJ1-2; TRBD1 matches at 9 bases. This CDR3 region has 16 residues. Per germline, CDR1 MDHEN and CDR2 SYDVKM. J gave up 2 bases and V 3 bases, and 7 bases lay outside the gene matches. In nucleotides, the CDR3 is TGTGCCAGCAGTTTTGGGACAGGGCTACCGAACTATGGCTACACCTTC. This codes for CASSFGTGLPNYGYTF.

This clonotype was counted many times. This chain connects TRBV28 to TRBJ2-5; a weak D match, TRBD1 (6 bases). Per the germline V gene, CDR1 is MDHEN and CDR2 is SYDVKM. The CDR3 is 13 amino acids. V lost 3 bases, J lost 3 bases, and 8 bases lay in between. CDR3 in DNA: TGTGCCAGCAGTTTTTCAGGGGAAGAGACCCAGTACTTC. Encoded protein: CASSFSGEETQYF.

This clonotype showed up just a few times. The rearrangement uses TRBV29-1 and TRBJ2-7, with TRBD2 matching over 11 bases. The germline V gene has CDR1 SQVTM and CDR2 ANQGSEA. Trimming removed 6 bases from V and 4 bases from J; junction bases left unmatched: 14. The CDR3 contains 16 residues. As DNA, the CDR3 is TGCAGCGTGGAGTGGGGTACTAGCGGGAGTATTTACGAGCAGTACTTC. Translation gives CSVEWGTSGSIYEQYF.

This chain links TRBV29-1 with TRBJ2-6; TRBD2 matches at 9 bases. Trimming at V came to 7 bases and at J to 2 bases, leaving 21 bases not matched to a gene. Germline V gene lookup returns CDR1 SQVTM and CDR2 ANQGSEA. The CDR3 loop spans 20 amino acids. This CDR3 is CSAGLGANSGSVAGANVLTF. The DNA for the CDR3 is TGCAGCGCTGGGTTAGGAGCGAATAGCGGGAGTGTCGCTGGGGCCAACGTCCTGACTTTC. Full variable domain (outside the CDR3, taken from reference TRBV29-1 and TRBJ2-6): SAVISQKPSRDICQRGTSLTIQCQVDSQVTMMFWYRQQPGQSLTLIATANQGSEATYESGFVIDKFPISRPNLTFSTLTVSNMSPEDSSIYLCSAGLGANSGSVAGANVLTFGAGSRLTVL.

This clonotype was seen many times. The chain joins TRBV6-2 or TRBV6-3 to TRBJ2-7; D gene ambiguous. The germline V and J ends were trimmed by 5 bases and 3 bases, with 17 bases remaining between them. This CDR3 is 15 amino acids long. Germline CDR1 and CDR2: MNHEY and SVGEGT. The CDR3 here is CASSGPISPHYEQYF. The CDR3 bases are TGTGCCAGCAGTGGACCCATATCACCCCACTACGAGCAGTACTTC.

The rearrangement joins TRBV6-6 to TRBJ2-7; 8 bases match TRBD2. This CDR3 region has 17 residues. J gave up 4 bases and V 0 bases, and 11 bases lay outside the gene matches. CDR1 MNHNY and CDR2 SVGAGI come from the germline V gene (reference sequence). The CDR3 reads CASSYSIIKAGGYEQYF. The CDR3 DNA reads as TGTGCCAGCAGTTACTCGATAATCAAGGCGGGAGGTTACGAGCAGTACTTC.

This clonotype was observed a single time. The chain has TRBV12-3 or TRBV12-4 and TRBJ1-2, with 7 bases that match TRBD1. This CDR3 has 15 residues. Trimming cost V 7 bases and J 5 bases; bases outside gene matches: 13. The CDR3 sequence is CASTLKGAEDYGYTF. CDR3 in DNA: TGTGCCAGCACCCTGAAGGGGGCGGAGGATTATGGCTACACCTTC.

This clonotype was counted many times. The genes are TRBV7-2 and TRBJ1-4; D unresolved. Germline CDR1 SGHTA, CDR2 FQGNSA. The CDR3 is made up of 14 amino acids. The germline V and J ends were trimmed by 0 bases and 8 bases, with 10 bases remaining between them. The DNA of the CDR3 is TGTGCCAGCAGCTTAGCCCCAGTCCGGGAAAAACTGTTTTTT. It codes for CASSLAPVREKLFF.